This entry lists 4 T cell receptor beta chains sequenced from one sample in a study of CD4 and CD8 cells across lung adenocarcinoma regions. MiXCR was run by TCRdb on the PCR reads, yielding one entry per CDR3 protein. The table includes 2,000 to 2,500 distinct CDR3 sequences, around half detected once. The sample consisted of CD4+ T cells from the center of a lung tumor. The origin of the receptors is a female donor with lung adenocarcinoma. The CD4 and CD8 labels of this study may be unreliable.

The J gene is TRBJ2-5, the V gene TRBV6-1; possibly TRBD1 for D (6 bases). The CDR3 sequence is 16 residues long. CDR1 MNHNS and CDR2 SASEGT come from the germline V gene. Trimming removed 5 bases from V and 3 bases from J, with 19 bases in between. CDR3 coding DNA: TGTGCCAGCAGTATGCCGGGACAAGCCCAAAAAGAGACCCAGTACTTC. This translates into CASSMPGQAQKETQYF.

J is TRBJ2-1 and V is TRBV7-2, with 8 positions matching TRBD2. Germline CDR1 and CDR2: SGHTA and FQGNSA. The CDR3 is 15 residues long. V lost 0 bases and J lost 7; bases outside the gene matches: 5. In DNA form, the CDR3 reads TGTGCCAGCAGCTTAGCGAACGGGAGGGGGAATGAGCAGTTCTTC. The encoded protein is CASSLANGRGNEQFF.

The table lists this clonotype with a few counts. This CDR3 reads CASRPGLAMQTQYF. The CDR3 DNA is TGTGCCAGCAGACCCGGACTAGCTATGCAGACCCAGTACTTC. This chain joins TRBV6-1 and TRBJ2-5, with 8 bases fitting TRBD2. After removal of 6 bases from V and 6 bases from J, the junction contained 9 bases not matched to a gene. The CDR3 is 14 residues long. The germline gives CDR1 MNHNS, CDR2 SASEGT.

By sample fraction, this clonotype is medium-sized. The gene calls are TRBV7-2 and TRBJ1-4; D perhaps matches TRBD1 (6 bases). The CDR3 spans 14 residues. Germline assignment: CDR1 SGHTA and CDR2 FQGNSA. Trimming took 4 bases from V and 6 from J, leaving 12 bases between them. CDR3 coding DNA: TGTGCCAGCAGCTCGGACAGTCCCTATGAAAAACTGTTTTTT. It encodes CASSSDSPYEKLFF.